This TCR beta chain was retrieved from a study of blood T cell repertoires in COVID-19. Overall study context: Both acute and convalescent COVID-19 samples were obtained from the United States, Italy and Spain.

The Seattle site enrolled patients during active infection and followed them longitudinally. TCRdb keeps only in-frame clones here, not all; method: immunoSEQ multiplex PCR. The sample yields about 150,000 clones, around 85% seen once. V dropped 3 bases and J dropped 7; count of bases not matched to a gene: 12. The CDR3 loop spans 16 amino acids. Germline lookup yields CDR1 SEHNR and CDR2 FQNEAQ (reference sequence). This chain links TRBV7-9 with TRBJ2-1; 7 nucleotides match TRBD2. This clonotype was sampled from a woman aged 60-75 years with COVID-19, enrolled during active disease. The specimen sequenced was peripheral blood. DNA of the CDR3: TGTGCCAGCAGCTTGGGAGGGGATTCGGCAGGGAATGAGCAGTTCTTC. It codes for CASSLGGDSAGNEQFF.